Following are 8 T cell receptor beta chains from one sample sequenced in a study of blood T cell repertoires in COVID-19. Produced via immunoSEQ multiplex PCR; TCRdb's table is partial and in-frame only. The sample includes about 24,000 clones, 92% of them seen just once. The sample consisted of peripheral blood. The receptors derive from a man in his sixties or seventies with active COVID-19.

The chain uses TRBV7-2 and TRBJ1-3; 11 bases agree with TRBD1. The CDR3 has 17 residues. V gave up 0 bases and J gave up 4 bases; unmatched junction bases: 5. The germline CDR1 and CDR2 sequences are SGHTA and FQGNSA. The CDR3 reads CASSLAPGTGGGNTIYF. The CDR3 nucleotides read TGTGCCAGCAGCTTAGCCCCCGGGACAGGGGGGGGAAACACCATATATTTT.

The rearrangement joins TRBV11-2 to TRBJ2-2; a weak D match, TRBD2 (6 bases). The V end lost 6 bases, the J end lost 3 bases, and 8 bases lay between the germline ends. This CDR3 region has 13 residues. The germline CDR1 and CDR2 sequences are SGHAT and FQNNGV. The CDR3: CASRRLDTGELFF. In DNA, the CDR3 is TGTGCCAGCAGGAGACTAGACACCGGGGAGCTGTTTTTT.

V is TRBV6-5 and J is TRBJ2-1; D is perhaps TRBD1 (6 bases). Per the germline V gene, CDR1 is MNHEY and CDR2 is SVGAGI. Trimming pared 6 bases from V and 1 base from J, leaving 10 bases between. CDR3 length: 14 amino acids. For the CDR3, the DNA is TGTGCCAGCAGCCTCAGGGGATCCTACAATGAGCAGTTCTTC. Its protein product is CASSLRGSYNEQFF.

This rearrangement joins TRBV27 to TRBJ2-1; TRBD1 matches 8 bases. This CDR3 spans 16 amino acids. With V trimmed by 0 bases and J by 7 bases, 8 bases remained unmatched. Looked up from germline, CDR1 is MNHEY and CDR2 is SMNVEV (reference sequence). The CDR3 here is CASSLSVDRGVNEQFF. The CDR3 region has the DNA TGTGCCAGCAGTTTATCTGTTGACAGGGGAGTAAATGAGCAGTTCTTC.

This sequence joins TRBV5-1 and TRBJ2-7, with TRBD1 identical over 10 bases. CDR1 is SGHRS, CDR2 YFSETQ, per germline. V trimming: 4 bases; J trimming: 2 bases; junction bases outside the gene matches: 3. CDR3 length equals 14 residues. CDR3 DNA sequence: TGCGCCAGCAGCAGCGGACAGGGGGCCTACGAGCAGTACTTC. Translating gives CASSSGQGAYEQYF.

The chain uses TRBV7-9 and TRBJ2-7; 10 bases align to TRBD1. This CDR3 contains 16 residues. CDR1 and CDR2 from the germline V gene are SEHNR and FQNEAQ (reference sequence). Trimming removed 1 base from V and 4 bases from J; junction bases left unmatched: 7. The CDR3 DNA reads TGTGCCAGCAGCTTAGTTCTGGGACAGGGGATTTACGAGCAGTACTTC. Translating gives CASSLVLGQGIYEQYF.

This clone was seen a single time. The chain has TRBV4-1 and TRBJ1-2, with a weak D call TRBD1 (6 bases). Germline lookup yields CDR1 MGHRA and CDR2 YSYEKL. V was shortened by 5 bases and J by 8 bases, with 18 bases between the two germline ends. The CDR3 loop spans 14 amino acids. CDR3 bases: TGCGCCAGCAGCGGACTCCGGGGGGCTCACGGCTACACCTTC. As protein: CASSGLRGAHGYTF.

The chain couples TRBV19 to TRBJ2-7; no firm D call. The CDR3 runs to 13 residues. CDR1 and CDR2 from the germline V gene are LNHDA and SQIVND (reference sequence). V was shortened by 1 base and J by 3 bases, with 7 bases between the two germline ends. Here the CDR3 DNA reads TGTGCCAGTAGTATAGGCAGTTTCTACGAGCAGTACTTC. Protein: CASSIGSFYEQYF.